A single sample is the source of the 25 T cell receptor beta chains below, sequenced in a study of cytomegalovirus exposure and HLA in healthy donors. The method was immunoSEQ multiplex PCR; TCRdb's version includes in-frame clones alone and lacks a portion of them. This sample yields a few hundred thousand clones, of which about nine tenths are seen a single time; around 1.1% belongs to the top ten. The sequenced sample consisted of PBMCs. The receptors here all came from a woman aged 18-29 years in good health and CMV-seronegative.

This sequence joins TRBV5-1 and TRBJ2-3; TRBD2 might be the D (5 bases). Germline V gene sequence: CDR1 SGHRS, CDR2 YFSETQ. This CDR3 region has 14 residues. V lost 6 bases, J lost 4 bases, and 15 bases lay in between. Here the CDR3 DNA reads TGCGCCAGCAAAATAGCGACCGTCGCAGATACGCAGTATTTT. The encoded protein is CASKIATVADTQYF.

The rearrangement uses TRBV10-3 and TRBJ1-4; D remains unclear. Germline-derived CDR1 and CDR2 are ENHRY and SYGVKD. The CDR3 runs 16 residues. V was shortened by 3 bases and J by 2 bases, with 13 bases between the two germline ends. DNA of the CDR3: TGTGCCATCAGTGAAGGAGGTTCGGGGACTAATGAAAAACTGTTTTTT. Its translation: CAISEGGSGTNEKLFF.

The chain employs TRBV6-5 and TRBJ1-5, with D perhaps TRBD1 (5 bases). The V end lost 4 bases, the J end lost 5 bases, and 12 bases lay between the germline ends. The CDR3 length is 14 residues. The germline CDR1 and CDR2 sequences are MNHEY and SVGAGI. The DNA of the CDR3 is TGTGCCAGCAGTTGGTCCAGGGCCCATCAGCCCCAGCATTTT. Translation gives CASSWSRAHQPQHF.

The chain links TRBV13 to TRBJ2-5; D perhaps matches TRBD1 (6 bases). The V end lost 3 bases, the J end lost 3 bases, and 8 bases lay between the germline ends. CDR3 length equals 13 residues. Germline-derived CDR1 and CDR2 are PRHDT and FYEKMQ (reference sequence). CDR3 protein: CASSLHREETQYF. The CDR3 coding sequence is TGTGCCAGCAGCTTGCACAGGGAAGAGACCCAGTACTTC.

V and J are TRBV4-1 and TRBJ2-1; D not certain. Looked up from germline, CDR1 is MGHRA and CDR2 is YSYEKL. There are 13 residues in the CDR3. V lost 4 bases and J lost 5, with 9 bases in between. The CDR3 sequence is CASSRLEDNEQFF. In nucleotides, the CDR3 is TGCGCCAGCAGCCGTCTAGAAGACAATGAGCAGTTCTTC.

The rearrangement uses TRBV6-6 and TRBJ2-7; D gene uncertain. Trimming removed 6 bases at V and 2 bases at J, with 5 bases between. Germline lookup yields CDR1 MNHNY and CDR2 SVGAGI (reference sequence). CDR3 length equals 11 residues. CDR3 residues: CASSFTYEQYF. The CDR3, as DNA: TGTGCCAGCAGCTTTACCTACGAGCAGTACTTC.

The chain combines TRBV28 with TRBJ1-2; 12 nucleotides agree with TRBD1. Germline-derived CDR1 and CDR2 are MDHEN and SYDVKM. The CDR3 runs 16 residues. V shed 1 base and J 7 bases; nucleotides not matched to a gene: 7. The CDR3 coding sequence is TGTGCCAGCAGTTTATTTGCGGGACAGGGGGCGTGTGGCTACACCTTC. The encoded protein is CASSLFAGQGACGYTF.

The chain employs TRBV29-1 and TRBJ2-1; D perhaps matches TRBD2 (6 bases). CDR3 size: 12 residues. Trimming stripped 3 bases from V and 5 bases from J, with 8 bases between. The V gene's germline CDR1 is SQVTM and CDR2 ANQGSEA. The CDR3 region is CSVELANNEQFF. The CDR3 DNA is TGCAGCGTTGAGCTAGCGAACAATGAGCAGTTCTTC.

This chain connects TRBV6-5 to TRBJ1-2; TRBD1 is a possible D gene (5 bases). The CDR3 contains 15 residues. Germline CDR1 MNHEY, CDR2 SVGAGI. V lost 0 bases, J lost 1 base, and 9 bases lay in between. CDR3 bases: TGTGCCAGCAGTTACTCCTACAGGATTAACTATGGCTACACCTTC. Its protein is CASSYSYRINYGYTF.

This chain connects TRBV10-3 to TRBJ1-2, with 10 bases lining up with TRBD1. The CDR3 consists of 14 residues. The V and J ends lost 7 bases and 2 bases, in that order; junction bases with no gene match: 4. Germline assignment: CDR1 ENHRY and CDR2 SYGVKD. Here the CDR3 reads CAINEGQGNYGYTF. DNA of the CDR3: TGTGCCATCAACGAGGGACAGGGGAACTATGGCTACACCTTC.

This clone appeared once. The rearrangement links TRBV6-5 to TRBJ2-7; 7 bases line up with TRBD2. This CDR3 has 14 amino acids. V gave up 6 bases and J gave up 1 base; unmatched junction bases: 6. Germline V gene lookup returns CDR1 MNHEY and CDR2 SVGAGI. The CDR3 DNA is TGTGCCAGCAGAATGCAGGGACTATCCTACGAGCAGTACTTC. Translation gives CASRMQGLSYEQYF.

This rearrangement joins TRBV6-5 to TRBJ1-4, with a weak D call TRBD1 (6 bases). Trimming took 8 bases from V and 3 from J, leaving 13 bases between them. The CDR3 extends over 14 amino acids. The germline gives CDR1 MNHEY, CDR2 SVGAGI. In nucleotides, the CDR3 is TGTGCCAGCGGGGGGGGGCCGGCTAATGAAAAACTGTTTTTT. Protein: CASGGGPANEKLFF.

The rearrangement links TRBV29-1 to TRBJ2-2; 8 bases fit TRBD2. Germline CDR1 and CDR2: SQVTM and ANQGSEA. CDR3 length equals 13 residues. J was trimmed by 7 bases and V by 6 bases; bases with no gene match: 7. The CDR3 nucleotides read TGCAGCGTAACCCATACTAGCGGCGGGGAGCTGTTTTTT. Protein: CSVTHTSGGELFF.

V usage is TRBV29-1 and J usage is TRBJ1-1, with D perhaps matching TRBD1 (6 bases). CDR1 and CDR2 from the germline V gene are SQVTM and ANQGSEA. There are 13 residues in the CDR3. Trimming left V 7 bases short and J 0 bases short, with 12 bases between. The CDR3 region is CSAEGGMNTEAFF. The CDR3 DNA follows: TGCAGCGCCGAAGGGGGAATGAACACTGAAGCTTTCTTT.

V gene TRBV27 combines with J gene TRBJ1-5; TRBD1 is a possible D gene (5 bases). Germline V gene lookup returns CDR1 MNHEY and CDR2 SMNVEV (reference sequence). This CDR3 is 16 amino acids long. Trimming took 5 bases from V and 7 from J, leaving 21 bases between them. CDR3 sequence: CASSPHRGGGVQPQHF. CDR3 coding DNA: TGTGCCAGCAGTCCGCATCGGGGGGGAGGAGTCCAGCCCCAGCATTTT.

This clone was seen once. V usage is TRBV5-1 and J usage is TRBJ1-2, with D uncertain. CDR3 length: 15 amino acids. The ends were cut back, 5 bases at V and 8 bases at J, with 22 bases in the middle. In germline, CDR1 is SGHRS, CDR2 YFSETQ. The CDR3 nucleotides read TGCGCCAGCAGTCATGTTGGCCGAGGCCGACCGGGCTACACCTTC. Amino acid sequence: CASSHVGRGRPGYTF.

This chain links TRBV28 with TRBJ2-7; TRBD2 matches 10 bases. Germline V gene lookup returns CDR1 MDHEN and CDR2 SYDVKM. V dropped 8 bases and J dropped 7; count of bases not matched to a gene: 11. This CDR3 is 14 amino acids long. CDR3 in DNA: TGTGCCAGCCAGTTAGCGGGAGGCCGATTGGAGCAGTACTTC. It translates to CASQLAGGRLEQYF.

The V and J genes are TRBV27 and TRBJ1-1; 7 nucleotides align to TRBD1. The germline gives CDR1 MNHEY, CDR2 SMNVEV (reference sequence). The CDR3 has 12 residues. With V trimmed by 7 bases and J by 4 bases, 3 bases remained unmatched. CDR3 nucleotide sequence: TGTGCCAGCACCACAGGGGCCACTGAAGCTTTCTTT. Amino acids: CASTTGATEAFF.

V is TRBV9 and J is TRBJ2-1; 16 bases agree with TRBD2. Looked up from germline, CDR1 is SGDLS and CDR2 is YYNGEE. The CDR3 runs to 15 residues. V shed 5 bases and J 8 bases; nucleotides not matched to a gene: 4. The CDR3 sequence: CASSAGLAGGYEQFF. The CDR3 DNA follows: TGTGCCAGCAGTGCGGGACTAGCGGGAGGGTATGAGCAGTTCTTC.

By frequency in the sample, this clone is medium-sized. The chain is built from TRBV15 and TRBJ1-1; D not certain. Per the germline V gene, CDR1 is LNHNV and CDR2 is YYDKDF (reference sequence). The CDR3 consists of 14 residues. The V end lost 4 bases, the J end lost 1 base, and 10 bases lay between the germline ends. CDR3 nucleotides: TGTGCCACCAGCACCAATGCAGAGAACACTGAAGCTTTCTTT. Its translation: CATSTNAENTEAFF.

CDR3: CASSQVRTGVGTQYF. The CDR3 coding sequence is TGCGCCAGCAGCCAAGTCCGGACAGGGGTCGGTACGCAGTATTTT. The chain is built from TRBV4-1 and TRBJ2-3; TRBD1 matches at 9 bases. Germline V lookup: CDR1 MGHRA, CDR2 YSYEKL. V shed 1 base, J shed 8 bases, and the junction held 7 bases outside the gene matches. CDR3 length: 15 amino acids.

This clone was recorded a few times. The V gene is TRBV25-1, the J gene TRBJ1-1; no clear D gene. The CDR3 is made up of 12 amino acids. The germline CDR1 and CDR2 sequences are MGHDK and SYGVNS. Between the trimmed V and J ends, which lost 6 bases and 3 bases, there was a span of 8 bases. The DNA of the CDR3 is TGTGCCAGCAGAGCATTGGACACTGAAGCTTTCTTT. It specifies CASRALDTEAFF.

This clone appeared once. The chain carries TRBV7-9 and TRBJ1-5; 7 bases map to TRBD1. V was pared by 3 bases and J by 2 bases, with 4 bases of the junction left unmatched. Germline V gene data show CDR1 as SEHNR and CDR2 as FQNEAQ (reference sequence). The CDR3 has 15 residues. CDR3 coding DNA: TGTGCCAGCAGCTTCCAGGGGGGCGGCAATCAGCCCCAGCATTTT. It yields the protein CASSFQGGGNQPQHF.

V usage is TRBV11-3 and J usage is TRBJ2-5; a weak D match, TRBD1 (6 bases). The length of the CDR3 is 15 residues. Germline CDR1 SGHNT, CDR2 YENEEA. Trimming removed 2 bases from V and 4 bases from J, with 14 bases in between. The CDR3 bases are TGTGCCAGCAGCTTAAGTGCCTCCAGGGGAGAGACCCAGTACTTC. Translating it yields CASSLSASRGETQYF. The variable domain in full, completed from reference TRBV11-3 and TRBJ2-5, reads EAGVVQSPRYKIIEKKQPVAFWCNPISGHNTLYWYLQNLGQGPELLIRYENEEAVDDSQLPKDRFSAERLKGVDSTLKIQPAELGDSAVYLCASSLSASRGETQYFGPGTRLLVL.

This chain connects TRBV28 to TRBJ1-1, with a possible D match to TRBD1 (6 bases). The CDR3 has 17 residues. Trimming removed 3 bases at V and 0 bases at J, with 17 bases between. Germline V gives CDR1 MDHEN, CDR2 SYDVKM. In DNA, the CDR3 is TGTGCCAGCAGTTTCTCGACAGGTGTGGGGCTGAACACTGAAGCTTTCTTT. Protein sequence: CASSFSTGVGLNTEAFF.